The source of this TCR beta chain is a study of blood T cells in healthy people across ages. For the second PCR, which ran for 7 to 11 cycles, a sample-barcoded 5' primer and a J-beta primer mix were used. TCRdb passed the 5' RACE reads through MiXCR, listing each CDR3 protein once. The sample consists of around 690,000 distinct CDR3 sequences, 45% to 65% of them appearing once. Germline CDR1 is SGHAT and CDR2 is FQNNGV. The trim removed 6 bases at V and 6 bases at J, leaving 9 bases unmatched. This CDR3 spans 14 amino acids. Sequencing was carried out using blood. J is TRBJ1-2 and V is TRBV11-2; 8 bases are a match to TRBD1. The clonotype comes from a man between 60 and 70 years old in good health. The CDR3 loop reads CASSSTPGQDGYTF. CDR3 in DNA: TGTGCCAGCAGTTCCACTCCGGGACAGGATGGCTACACCTTC.